The 8 T cell receptor beta chains given below trace back to one sample, sequenced in a study of T cell responses to AZD1222 COVID-19 vaccine. Clones were read by immunoSEQ multiplex PCR, and TCRdb kept only the in-frame ones, dropping some. The sample records about 110,000 clones, nearly 90% being singletons. Sample: peripheral blood, taken on day 0 of AZD1222 vaccination. These receptors were collected from an adult in good health.

This chain joins TRBV5-6 and TRBJ2-3, with D maybe TRBD1 (6 bases). V was trimmed by 3 bases and J by 3 bases, leaving 17 bases between them. Germline V gives CDR1 SGHDT, CDR2 YYEEEE. The CDR3 is 16 amino acids. The CDR3 sequence: CASSSEVDRRTDTQYF. The CDR3 region has the DNA TGTGCCAGCAGCTCGGAGGTGGACAGACGAACAGATACGCAGTATTTT.

Here the CDR3 reads CASSPMGTGGPVYGYTF. The DNA of the CDR3 is TGTGCCAGCTCACCTATGGGGACAGGAGGGCCTGTATATGGCTACACCTTC. V gene TRBV18 combines with J gene TRBJ1-2, with 8 bases lining up with TRBD1. CDR3 length: 17 amino acids. Trimming at V came to 3 bases and at J to 5 bases, leaving 14 bases not matched to a gene. CDR1 is KGHSH, CDR2 LQKENI, per germline.

J is TRBJ1-4 and V is TRBV28; no definite D call. Germline CDR1 and CDR2: MDHEN and SYDVKM. CDR3 length: 15 amino acids. Trimming left V 7 bases short and J 0 bases short, with 12 bases between. In DNA form, the CDR3 reads TGTGCCAGCATAGGGCCGATTGCAACTAATGAAAAACTGTTTTTT. The encoded protein is CASIGPIATNEKLFF.

The chain carries TRBV29-1 and TRBJ2-3; weak D call: TRBD1 (6 bases). CDR1 and CDR2 from the germline V gene are SQVTM and ANQGSEA. The germline V and J ends were trimmed by 7 bases and 3 bases, with 8 bases remaining between them. The CDR3 contains 11 residues. CDR3 bases: TGCAGCGCAGGGGTGACAGATACGCAGTATTTT. This gives the protein CSAGVTDTQYF.

The chain links TRBV5-1 to TRBJ1-1; D gene uncertain. V was cut by 0 bases and J by 4 bases, with 7 bases left in between. Germline-derived CDR1 and CDR2 are SGHRS and YFSETQ. The CDR3 contains 13 residues. The CDR3 loop reads CASSLDVLTEAFF. The CDR3 region has the DNA TGCGCCAGCAGCTTGGACGTGCTCACTGAAGCTTTCTTT.

The J gene is TRBJ2-2, the V gene TRBV13; TRBD2 is a possible D gene (7 bases). Trimming left V 4 bases short and J 5 bases short, with 17 bases between. CDR3 length equals 16 residues. From germline, CDR1 is PRHDT and CDR2 FYEKMQ (reference sequence). The DNA of the CDR3 is TGTGCCAGCAGCTCATGGGGGCGGGAGCGTACCGGGGAGCTGTTTTTT. It codes for CASSSWGRERTGELFF.

This chain uses TRBV7-2 with TRBJ1-5, with D maybe TRBD1 (5 bases). The V end was cut by 3 bases, the J end by 6 bases, with 15 bases between. The CDR3 is 15 residues long. In germline, CDR1 is SGHTA, CDR2 FQGNSA. The CDR3 DNA sequence: TGTGCCAGCAGCTTCGGGTGGCAGGGTAGTCAGCCCCAGCATTTT. Its translation: CASSFGWQGSQPQHF.

This chain joins TRBV28 and TRBJ1-2; TRBD1 matches at 9 bases. J lost 2 bases, V lost 4 bases, and 11 bases had no gene match. Germline CDR1 MDHEN, CDR2 SYDVKM. This CDR3 is built from 17 residues. In DNA, the CDR3 is TGTGCCAGCAGTTCCCCCGGTGGGACAGGGAGGAACTATGGCTACACCTTC. Translation gives CASSSPGGTGRNYGYTF.